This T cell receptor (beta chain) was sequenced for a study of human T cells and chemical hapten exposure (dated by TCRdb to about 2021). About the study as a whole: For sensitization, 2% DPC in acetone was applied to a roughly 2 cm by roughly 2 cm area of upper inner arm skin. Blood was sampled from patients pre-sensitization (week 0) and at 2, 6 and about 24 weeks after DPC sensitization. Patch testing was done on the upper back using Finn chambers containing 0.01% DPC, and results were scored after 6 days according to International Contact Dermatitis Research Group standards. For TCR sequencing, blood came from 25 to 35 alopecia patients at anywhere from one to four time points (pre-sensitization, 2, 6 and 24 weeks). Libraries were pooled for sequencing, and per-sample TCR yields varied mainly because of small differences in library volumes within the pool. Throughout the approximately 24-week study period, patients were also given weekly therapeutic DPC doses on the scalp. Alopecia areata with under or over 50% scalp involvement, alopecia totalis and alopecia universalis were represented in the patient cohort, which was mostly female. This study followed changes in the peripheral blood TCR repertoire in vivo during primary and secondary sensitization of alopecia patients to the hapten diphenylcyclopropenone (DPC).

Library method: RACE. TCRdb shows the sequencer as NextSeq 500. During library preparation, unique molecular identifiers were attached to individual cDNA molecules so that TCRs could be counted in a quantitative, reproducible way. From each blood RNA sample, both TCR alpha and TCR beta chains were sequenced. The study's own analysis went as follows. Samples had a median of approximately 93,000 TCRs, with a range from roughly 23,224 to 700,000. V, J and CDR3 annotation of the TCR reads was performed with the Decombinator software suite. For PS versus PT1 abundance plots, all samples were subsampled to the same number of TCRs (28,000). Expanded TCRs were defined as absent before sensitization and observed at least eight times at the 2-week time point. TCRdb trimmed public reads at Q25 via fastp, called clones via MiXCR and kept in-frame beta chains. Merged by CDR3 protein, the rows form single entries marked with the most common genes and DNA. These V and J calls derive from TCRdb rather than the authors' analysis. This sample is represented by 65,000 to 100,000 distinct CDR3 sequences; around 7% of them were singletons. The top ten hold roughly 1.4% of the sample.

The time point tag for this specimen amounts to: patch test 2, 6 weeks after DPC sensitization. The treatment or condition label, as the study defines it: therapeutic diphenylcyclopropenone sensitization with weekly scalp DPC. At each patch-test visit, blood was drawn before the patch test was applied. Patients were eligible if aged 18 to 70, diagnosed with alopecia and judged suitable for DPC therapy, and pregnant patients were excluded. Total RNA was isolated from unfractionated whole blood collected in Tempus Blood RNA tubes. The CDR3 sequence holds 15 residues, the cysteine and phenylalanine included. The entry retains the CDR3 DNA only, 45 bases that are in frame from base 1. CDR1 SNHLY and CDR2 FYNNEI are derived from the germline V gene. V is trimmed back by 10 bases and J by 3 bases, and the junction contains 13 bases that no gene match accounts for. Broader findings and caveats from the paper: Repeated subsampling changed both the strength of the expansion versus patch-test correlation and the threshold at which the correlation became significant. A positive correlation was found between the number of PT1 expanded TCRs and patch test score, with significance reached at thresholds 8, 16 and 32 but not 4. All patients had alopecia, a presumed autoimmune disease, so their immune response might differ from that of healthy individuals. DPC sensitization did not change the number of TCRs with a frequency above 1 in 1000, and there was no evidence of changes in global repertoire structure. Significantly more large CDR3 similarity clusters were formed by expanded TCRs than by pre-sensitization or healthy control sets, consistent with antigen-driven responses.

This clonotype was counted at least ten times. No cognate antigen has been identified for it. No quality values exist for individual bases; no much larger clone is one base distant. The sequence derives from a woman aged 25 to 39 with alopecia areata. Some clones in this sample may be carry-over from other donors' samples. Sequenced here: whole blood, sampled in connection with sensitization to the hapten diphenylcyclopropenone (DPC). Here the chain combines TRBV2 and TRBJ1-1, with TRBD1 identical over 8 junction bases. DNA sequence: TGTGCCACTGAGAGACCGGGACAGGAATACACTGAAGCTTTCTTT. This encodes CATERPGQEYTEAFF.